The sequence of this TCR beta chain was determined in a study of blood T cell repertoires in COVID-19. Looking at the study overall: From the United States, Italy and Spain came samples of acute and convalescent COVID-19. PBMCs, B-cell-depleted T cells, or T cells provided the cDNA or gDNA that made up the material.

In the original analysis: Nucleated cell number was recorded as an estimate derived from reference gene primer amplification. Data came from immunoSEQ multiplex PCR; TCRdb stores just in-frame clones and leaves some out. V and J calls and clone size are as listed in that table; D and trimming were resolved from the DNA. The sample includes roughly 230,000 clones, about four fifths seen only once; the top ten take about 9%. Deletions cut 3 bases from V and 7 bases from J, with 16 bases between. The CDR3 length is 15 residues. Germline CDR1 reads SGHTA; CDR2 reads FQGNSA. The sequence came from a middle-aged man with active or convalescent COVID-19. Material for sequencing was peripheral blood. The chain employs TRBV7-2 and TRBJ1-5, with a tentative D call TRBD1 (5 bases). CDR3 DNA sequence: TGTGCCAGCAGCTTCACCCCAGCAGGGCGACAGCCCCAGCATTTT. Translation gives CASSFTPAGRQPQHF.